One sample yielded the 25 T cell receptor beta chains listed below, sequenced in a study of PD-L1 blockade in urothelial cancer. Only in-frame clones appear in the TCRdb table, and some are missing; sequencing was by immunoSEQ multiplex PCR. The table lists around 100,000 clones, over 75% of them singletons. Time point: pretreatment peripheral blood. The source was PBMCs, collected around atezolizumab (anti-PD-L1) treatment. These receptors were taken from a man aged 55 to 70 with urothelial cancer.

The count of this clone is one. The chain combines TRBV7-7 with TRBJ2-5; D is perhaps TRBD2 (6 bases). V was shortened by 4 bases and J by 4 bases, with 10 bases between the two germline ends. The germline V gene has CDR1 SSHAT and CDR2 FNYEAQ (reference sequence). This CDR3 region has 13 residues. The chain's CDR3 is CASSSGLAETQYF. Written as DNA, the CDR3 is TGTGCCAGCAGCTCGGGACTTGCAGAGACCCAGTACTTC. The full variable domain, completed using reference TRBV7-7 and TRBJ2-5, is GAGVSQSPRYKVTKRGQDVTLRCDPISSHATLYWYQQALGQGPEFLTYFNYEAQPDKSGLPSDRFSAERPEGSISTLTIQRTEQRDSAMYRCASSSGLAETQYFGPGTRLLVL.

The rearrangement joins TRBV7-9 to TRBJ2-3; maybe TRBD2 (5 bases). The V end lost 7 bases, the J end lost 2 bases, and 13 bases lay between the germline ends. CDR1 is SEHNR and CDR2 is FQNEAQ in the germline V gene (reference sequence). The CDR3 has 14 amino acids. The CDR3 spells CASTPERFTDTQYF. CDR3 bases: TGTGCCAGCACCCCAGAGCGGTTCACAGATACGCAGTATTTT.

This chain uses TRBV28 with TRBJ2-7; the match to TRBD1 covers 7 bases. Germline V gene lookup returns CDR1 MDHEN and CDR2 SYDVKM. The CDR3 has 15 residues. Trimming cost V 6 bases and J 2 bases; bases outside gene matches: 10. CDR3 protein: CASSPTGTVPYEQYF. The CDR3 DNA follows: TGTGCCAGCAGCCCCACCGGGACAGTGCCCTACGAGCAGTACTTC. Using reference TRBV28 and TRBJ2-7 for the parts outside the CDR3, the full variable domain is DVKVTQSSRYLVKRTGEKVFLECVQDMDHENMFWYRQDPGLGLRLIYFSYDVKMKEKGDIPEGYSVSREKKERFSLILESASTNQTSMYLCASSPTGTVPYEQYFGPGTRLTVT.

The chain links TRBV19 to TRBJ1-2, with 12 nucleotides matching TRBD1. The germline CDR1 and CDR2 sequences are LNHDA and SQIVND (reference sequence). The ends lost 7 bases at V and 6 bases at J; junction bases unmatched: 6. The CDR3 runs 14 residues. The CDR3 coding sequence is TGTGCCAGTACGGGACAGGGGGCCAATAATGGCTACACCTTC. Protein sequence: CASTGQGANNGYTF. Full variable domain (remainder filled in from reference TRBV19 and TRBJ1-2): DGGITQSPKYLFRKEGQNVTLSCEQNLNHDAMYWYRQDPGQGLRLIYYSQIVNDFQKGDIAEGYSVSREKKESFPLTVTSAQKNPTAFYLCASTGQGANNGYTFGSGTRLTVV.

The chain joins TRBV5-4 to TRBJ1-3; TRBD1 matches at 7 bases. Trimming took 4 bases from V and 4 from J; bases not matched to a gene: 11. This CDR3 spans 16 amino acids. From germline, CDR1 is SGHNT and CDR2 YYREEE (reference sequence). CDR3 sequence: CASSTGQVSWGNTIYF. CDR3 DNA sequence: TGTGCCAGCAGCACTGGACAGGTTTCGTGGGGAAACACCATATATTTT.

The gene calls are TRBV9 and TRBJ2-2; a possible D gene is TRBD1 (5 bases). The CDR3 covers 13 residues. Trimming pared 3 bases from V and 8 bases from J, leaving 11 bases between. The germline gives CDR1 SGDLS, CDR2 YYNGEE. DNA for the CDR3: TGTGCCAGCAGCGCCAGGGAAGAGGGGGAGCTGTTTTTT. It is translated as CASSAREEGELFF.

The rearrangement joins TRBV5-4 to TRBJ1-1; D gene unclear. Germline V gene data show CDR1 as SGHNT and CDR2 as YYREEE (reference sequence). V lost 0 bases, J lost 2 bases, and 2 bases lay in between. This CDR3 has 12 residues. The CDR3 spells CASSLANTEAFF. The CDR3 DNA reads TGTGCCAGCAGCTTGGCTAACACTGAAGCTTTCTTT.

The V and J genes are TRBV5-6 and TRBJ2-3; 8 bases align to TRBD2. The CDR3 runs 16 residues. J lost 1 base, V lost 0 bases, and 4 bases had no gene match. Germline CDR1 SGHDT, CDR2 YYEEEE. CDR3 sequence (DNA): TGTGCCAGCAGCTTGGGGCCAGCGGGGGGCACAGATACGCAGTATTTT. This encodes CASSLGPAGGTDTQYF.

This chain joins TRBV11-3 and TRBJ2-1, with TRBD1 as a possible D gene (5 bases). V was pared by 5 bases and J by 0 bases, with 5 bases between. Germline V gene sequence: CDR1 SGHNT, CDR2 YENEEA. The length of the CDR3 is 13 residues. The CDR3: CASSGASYNEQFF. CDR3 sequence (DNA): TGTGCCAGCAGCGGGGCCTCCTACAATGAGCAGTTCTTC.

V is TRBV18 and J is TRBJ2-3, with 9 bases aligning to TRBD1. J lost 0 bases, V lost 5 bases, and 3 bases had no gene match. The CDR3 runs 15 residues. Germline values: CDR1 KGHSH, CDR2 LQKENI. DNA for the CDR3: TGTGCCAGCTCAACCGGGACAGGGAGCACAGATACGCAGTATTTT. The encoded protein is CASSTGTGSTDTQYF.

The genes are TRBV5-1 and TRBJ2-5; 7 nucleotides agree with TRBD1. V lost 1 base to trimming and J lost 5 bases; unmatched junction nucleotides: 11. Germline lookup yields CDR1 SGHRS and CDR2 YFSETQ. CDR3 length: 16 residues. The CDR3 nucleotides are TGCGCCAGCAGCTTGACCGACAGGGTCGAGCGTGAGACCCAGTACTTC. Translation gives CASSLTDRVERETQYF.

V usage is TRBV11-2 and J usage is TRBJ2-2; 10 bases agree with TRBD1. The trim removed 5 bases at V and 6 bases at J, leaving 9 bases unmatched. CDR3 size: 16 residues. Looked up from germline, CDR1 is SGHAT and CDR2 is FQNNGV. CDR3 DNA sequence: TGTGCCAGCAGCGGAGCCCGGGACAGGGGCGCCGGGGAGCTGTTTTTT. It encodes CASSGARDRGAGELFF.

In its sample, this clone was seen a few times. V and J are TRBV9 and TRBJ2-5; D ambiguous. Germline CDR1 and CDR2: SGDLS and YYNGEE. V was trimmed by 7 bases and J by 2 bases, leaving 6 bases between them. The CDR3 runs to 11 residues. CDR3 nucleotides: TGTGCCAGCCCGGTACAAGAGACCCAGTACTTC. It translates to CASPVQETQYF.

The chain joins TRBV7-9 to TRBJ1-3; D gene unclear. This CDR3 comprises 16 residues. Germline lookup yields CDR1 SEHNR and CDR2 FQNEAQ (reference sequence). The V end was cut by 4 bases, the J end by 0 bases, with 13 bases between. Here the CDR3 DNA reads TGTGCCAGCAGCTATGGTCCTCCTACCTCTGGAAACACCATATATTTT. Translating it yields CASSYGPPTSGNTIYF.

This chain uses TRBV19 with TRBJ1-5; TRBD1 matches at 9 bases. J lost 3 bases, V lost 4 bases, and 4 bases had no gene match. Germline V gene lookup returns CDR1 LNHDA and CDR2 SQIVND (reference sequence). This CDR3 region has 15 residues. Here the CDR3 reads CASSTQGANNQPQHF. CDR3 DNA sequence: TGTGCCAGTAGTACACAGGGGGCCAACAATCAGCCCCAGCATTTT.

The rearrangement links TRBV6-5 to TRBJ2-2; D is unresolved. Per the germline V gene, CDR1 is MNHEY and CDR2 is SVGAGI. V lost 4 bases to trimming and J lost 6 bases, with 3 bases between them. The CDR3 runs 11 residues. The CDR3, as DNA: TGTGCCAGCAGTTTCTCCGGGGAGCTGTTTTTT. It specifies CASSFSGELFF.

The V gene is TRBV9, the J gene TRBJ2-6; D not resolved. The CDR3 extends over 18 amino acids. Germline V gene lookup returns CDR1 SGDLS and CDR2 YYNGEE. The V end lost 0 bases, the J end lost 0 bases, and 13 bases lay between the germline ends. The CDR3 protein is CASSVEPPKPSGANVLTF. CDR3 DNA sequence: TGTGCCAGCAGCGTAGAGCCCCCTAAGCCCTCTGGGGCCAACGTCCTGACTTTC. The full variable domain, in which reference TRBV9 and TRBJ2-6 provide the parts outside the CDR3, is DSGVTQTPKHLITATGQRVTLRCSPRSGDLSVYWYQQSLDQGLQFLIQYYNGEERAKGNILERFSAQQFPDLHSELNLSSLELGDSALYFCASSVEPPKPSGANVLTFGAGSRLTVL.

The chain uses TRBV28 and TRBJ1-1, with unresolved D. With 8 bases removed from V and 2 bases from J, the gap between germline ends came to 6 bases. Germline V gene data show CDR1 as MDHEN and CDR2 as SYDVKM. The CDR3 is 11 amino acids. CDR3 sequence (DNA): TGTGCCAGCCTCAGTAACACTGAAGCTTTCTTT. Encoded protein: CASLSNTEAFF.

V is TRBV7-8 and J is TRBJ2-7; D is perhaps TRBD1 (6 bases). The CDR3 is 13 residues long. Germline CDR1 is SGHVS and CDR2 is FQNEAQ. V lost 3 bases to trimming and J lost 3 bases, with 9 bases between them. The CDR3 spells CASSFSGVYEQYF. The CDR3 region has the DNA TGTGCCAGCAGCTTTTCAGGGGTCTACGAGCAGTACTTC.

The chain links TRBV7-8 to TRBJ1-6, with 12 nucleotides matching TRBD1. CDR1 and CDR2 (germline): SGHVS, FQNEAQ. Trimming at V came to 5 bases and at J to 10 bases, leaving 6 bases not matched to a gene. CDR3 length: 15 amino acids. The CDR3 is CASSPRDRGPSPLHF. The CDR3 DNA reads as TGTGCCAGCAGCCCCCGGGACAGGGGGCCATCACCCCTCCACTTT.

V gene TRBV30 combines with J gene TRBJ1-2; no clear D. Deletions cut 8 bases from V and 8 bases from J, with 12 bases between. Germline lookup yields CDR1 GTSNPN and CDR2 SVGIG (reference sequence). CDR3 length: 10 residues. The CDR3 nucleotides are TGTGCCCGGCGGGCCGGGGGCTACACCTTC. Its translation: CARRAGGYTF.

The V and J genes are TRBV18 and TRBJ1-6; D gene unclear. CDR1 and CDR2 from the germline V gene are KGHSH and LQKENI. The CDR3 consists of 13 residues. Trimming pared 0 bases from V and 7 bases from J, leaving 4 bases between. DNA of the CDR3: TGTGCCAGCTCACCACCTACAAATTCACCCCTCCACTTT. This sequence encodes CASSPPTNSPLHF.

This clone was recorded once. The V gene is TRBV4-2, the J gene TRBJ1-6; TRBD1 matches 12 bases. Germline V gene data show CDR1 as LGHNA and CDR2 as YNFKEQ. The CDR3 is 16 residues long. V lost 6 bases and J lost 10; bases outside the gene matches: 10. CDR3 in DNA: TGTGCCAGCAGGAAAAACCCGGGACAGGGGGCATCACCCCTCCACTTT. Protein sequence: CASRKNPGQGASPLHF.

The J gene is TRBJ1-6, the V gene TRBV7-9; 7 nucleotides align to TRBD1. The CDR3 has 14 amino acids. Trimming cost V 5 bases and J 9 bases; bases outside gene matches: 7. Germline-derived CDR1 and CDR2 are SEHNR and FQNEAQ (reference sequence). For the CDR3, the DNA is TGTGCCAGCAGCCGGACAGGTAGCACTTCACCCCTCCACTTT. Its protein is CASSRTGSTSPLHF.

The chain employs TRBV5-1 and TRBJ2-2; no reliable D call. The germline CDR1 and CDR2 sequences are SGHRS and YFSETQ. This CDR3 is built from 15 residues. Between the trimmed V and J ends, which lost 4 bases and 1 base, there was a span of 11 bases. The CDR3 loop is CASSLDDGNTGELFF. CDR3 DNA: TGCGCCAGCAGCCTAGATGACGGGAACACCGGGGAGCTGTTTTTT.